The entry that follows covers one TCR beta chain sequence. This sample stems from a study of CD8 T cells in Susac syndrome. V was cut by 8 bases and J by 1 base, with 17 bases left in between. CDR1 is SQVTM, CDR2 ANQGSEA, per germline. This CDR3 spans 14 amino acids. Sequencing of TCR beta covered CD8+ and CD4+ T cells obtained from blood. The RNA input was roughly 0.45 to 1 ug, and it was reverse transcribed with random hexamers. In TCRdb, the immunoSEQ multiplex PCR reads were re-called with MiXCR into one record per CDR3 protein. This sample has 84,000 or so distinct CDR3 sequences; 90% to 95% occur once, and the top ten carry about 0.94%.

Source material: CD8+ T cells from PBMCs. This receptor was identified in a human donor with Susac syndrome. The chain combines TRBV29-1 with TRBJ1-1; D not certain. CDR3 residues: CSPMMDPPNTEAFF. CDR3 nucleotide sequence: TGCAGCCCTATGATGGACCCCCCGAACACTGAAGCTTTCTTT.